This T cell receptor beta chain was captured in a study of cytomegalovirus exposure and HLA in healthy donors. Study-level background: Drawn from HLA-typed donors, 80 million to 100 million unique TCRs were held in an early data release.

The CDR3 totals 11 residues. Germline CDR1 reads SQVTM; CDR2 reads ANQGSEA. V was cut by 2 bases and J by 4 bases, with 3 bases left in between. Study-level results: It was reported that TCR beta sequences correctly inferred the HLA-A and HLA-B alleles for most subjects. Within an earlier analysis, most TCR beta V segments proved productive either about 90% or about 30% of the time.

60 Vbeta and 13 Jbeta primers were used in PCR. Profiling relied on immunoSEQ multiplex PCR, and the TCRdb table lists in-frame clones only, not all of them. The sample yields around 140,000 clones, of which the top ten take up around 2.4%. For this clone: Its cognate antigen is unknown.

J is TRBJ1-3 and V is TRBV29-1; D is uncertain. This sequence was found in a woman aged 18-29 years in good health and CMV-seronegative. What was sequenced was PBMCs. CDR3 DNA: TGCAGCGTTGAACTCGGAAACACCATATATTTT. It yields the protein CSVELGNTIYF.